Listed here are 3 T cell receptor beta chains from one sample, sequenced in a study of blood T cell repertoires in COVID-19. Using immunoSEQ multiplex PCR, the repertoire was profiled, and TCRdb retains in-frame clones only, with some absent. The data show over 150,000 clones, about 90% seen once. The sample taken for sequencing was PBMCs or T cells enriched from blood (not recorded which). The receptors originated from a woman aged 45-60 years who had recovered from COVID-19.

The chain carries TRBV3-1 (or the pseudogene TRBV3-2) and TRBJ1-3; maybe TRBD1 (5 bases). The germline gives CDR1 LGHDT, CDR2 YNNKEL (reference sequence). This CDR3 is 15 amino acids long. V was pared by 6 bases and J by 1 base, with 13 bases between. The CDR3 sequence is CASSDAGGSGNTIYF. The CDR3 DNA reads TGTGCCAGCAGTGACGCCGGGGGATCTGGAAACACCATATATTTT.

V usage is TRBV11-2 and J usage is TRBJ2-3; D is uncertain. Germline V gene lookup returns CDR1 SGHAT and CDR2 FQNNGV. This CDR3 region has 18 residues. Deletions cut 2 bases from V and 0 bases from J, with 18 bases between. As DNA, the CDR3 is TGTGCCAGCAGCTTATCCCCCGGGTTAGGCCCTAGCACAGATACGCAGTATTTT. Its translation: CASSLSPGLGPSTDTQYF.

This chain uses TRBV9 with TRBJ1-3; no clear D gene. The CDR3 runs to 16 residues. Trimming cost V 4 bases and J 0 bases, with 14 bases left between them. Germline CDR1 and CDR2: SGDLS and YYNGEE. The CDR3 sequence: CASSPRPATSGNTIYF. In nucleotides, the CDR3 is TGTGCCAGCAGCCCCCGGCCAGCGACCTCTGGAAACACCATATATTTT.